This record concerns one T cell receptor (beta chain) sequence. The data derive from a study of blood T cells in healthy people across ages. PCR was performed a second time for about 6 to 12 cycles using a sample-barcoded 5' primer and a J-beta primer mix. TCRdb independently ran MiXCR on the 5' RACE reads; one entry per CDR3 protein. The data contain 1.5 million to 2 million distinct CDR3 sequences, 39% of them seen just once; the ten biggest clones take up roughly 24%. CDR3 length equals 16 residues. Germline CDR1 MNHEY, CDR2 SMNVEV (reference sequence). V lost 4 bases and J 0 bases, leaving 13 bases between the germline ends.

Specimen: blood. The chain carries TRBV27 and TRBJ2-1; TRBD1 might be the D (6 bases). The receptor was derived from a human donor in good health. CDR3 loop: CASSSNRESSYNEQFF. The CDR3 DNA follows: TGTGCCAGCAGTTCCAACAGGGAGAGCTCCTACAATGAGCAGTTCTTC.